This entry is about one T cell receptor beta chain. Its antigen is unidentified. The source of the sample is a study of OX40 agonist ivuxolimab in advanced cancers. Study overall: Clinicians treated patients with ivuxolimab, an agonistic anti-OX40 (CD134) antibody. A diagnosis of hepatocellular carcinoma, melanoma, renal cell or head and neck cancer was present in dose-escalation patients.

The study, taken as a whole, reports: Partial responders dosed at 0.1-3.0 mg/kg displayed clonal expansion ranking among the lowest.

Clones were sequenced by immunoSEQ multiplex PCR, and TCRdb holds only the in-frame ones, with some missing. The sample includes 58,000 or so clones, about four fifths seen only once; the top ten take about 4.5%. With autoimmune disease history or systemic immunosuppression, patients were excluded. This receptor was identified in an adult with an advanced solid tumor such as melanoma, head and neck, liver or kidney cancer. Material: CD4+ or CD8+ T cells sorted from blood, obtained in a trial of the OX40 agonist ivuxolimab.

The CDR3 region is CAWSGSSGLAAWELFF. Here the CDR3 DNA reads TGTGCCTGGAGTGGGAGTAGCGGGCTAGCTGCCTGGGAGCTGTTTTTT. The V call is TRBV30, the J call TRBJ2-2, with 7 positions matching TRBD2. V was clipped by 1 base and J by 9 bases; unmatched bases: 14. The germline V gene encodes CDR1 GTSNPN and CDR2 SVGIG (reference sequence). The CDR3 loop spans 16 amino acids.